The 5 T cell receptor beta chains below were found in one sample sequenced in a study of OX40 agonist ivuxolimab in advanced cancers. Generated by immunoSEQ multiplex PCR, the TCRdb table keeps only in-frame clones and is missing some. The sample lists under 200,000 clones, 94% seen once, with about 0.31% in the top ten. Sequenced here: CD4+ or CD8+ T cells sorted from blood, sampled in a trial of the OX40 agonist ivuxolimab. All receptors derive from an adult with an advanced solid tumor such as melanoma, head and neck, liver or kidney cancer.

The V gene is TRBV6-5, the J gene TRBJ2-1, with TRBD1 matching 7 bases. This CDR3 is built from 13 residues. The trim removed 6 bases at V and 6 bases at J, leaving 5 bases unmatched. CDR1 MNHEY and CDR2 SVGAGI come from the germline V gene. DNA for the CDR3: TGTGCCAGCAGACTACAGGGGAGCAATGAGCAGTTCTTC. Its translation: CASRLQGSNEQFF.

CDR3 in amino acids: CASRFGTVDSYEQYF. As DNA, the CDR3 is TGTGCCAGCAGGTTCGGGACAGTAGACTCCTACGAGCAGTACTTC. The chain couples TRBV6-5 to TRBJ2-7; 7 nucleotides align to TRBD1. The ends lost 6 bases at V and 0 bases at J; junction bases unmatched: 8. The CDR3 spans 15 residues. Germline V gene sequence: CDR1 MNHEY, CDR2 SVGAGI.

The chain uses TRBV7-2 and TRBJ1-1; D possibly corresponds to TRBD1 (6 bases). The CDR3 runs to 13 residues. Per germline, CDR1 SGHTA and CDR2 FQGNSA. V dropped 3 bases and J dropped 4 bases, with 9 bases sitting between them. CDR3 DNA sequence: TGTGCCAGCAGCTTTGGACAGATCACTGAAGCTTTCTTT. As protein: CASSFGQITEAFF. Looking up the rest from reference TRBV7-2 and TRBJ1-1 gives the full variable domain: GAGVSQSPSNKVTEKGKDVELRCDPISGHTALYWYRQSLGQGLEFLIYFQGNSAPDKSGLPSDRFSAERTGGSVSTLTIQRTQQEDSAVYLCASSFGQITEAFFGQGTRLTVV.

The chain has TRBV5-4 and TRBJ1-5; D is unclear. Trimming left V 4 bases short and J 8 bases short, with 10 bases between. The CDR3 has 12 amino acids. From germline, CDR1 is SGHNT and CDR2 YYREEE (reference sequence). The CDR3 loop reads CASSPYGEPQHF. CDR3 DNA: TGTGCCAGCAGCCCCTATGGAGAGCCCCAGCATTTT.

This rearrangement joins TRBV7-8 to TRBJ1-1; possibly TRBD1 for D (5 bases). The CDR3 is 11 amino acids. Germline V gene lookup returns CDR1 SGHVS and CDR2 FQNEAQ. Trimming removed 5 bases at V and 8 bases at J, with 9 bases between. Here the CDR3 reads CASSMWTEAFF. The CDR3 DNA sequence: TGTGCCAGCAGCATGTGGACAGAAGCTTTCTTT.